The rows below give T cell receptor beta chains drawn from one sample of a study of OX40 agonist ivuxolimab in advanced cancers. Sequencing was performed with immunoSEQ multiplex PCR; in TCRdb, only in-frame clones are kept and a portion is missing. There are under 45,000 clones in the sample; about 80% occur only once, and about 4.4% lies in the top ten. Specimen: CD4+ or CD8+ T cells sorted from blood, collected in a trial of the OX40 agonist ivuxolimab. Source of these receptors: an adult with an advanced solid tumor such as melanoma, head and neck, liver or kidney cancer. Both conserved end residues are trimmed from each CDR3.

15 | TRBJ2-2 | TRBV9 | ASPQRAGGDNTGELF
12 | TRBJ2-5 | TRBV7-2 | ASRPPGQGETQY
11 | TRBJ1-2 | TRBV19 | ASSILGNYGYT
13 | TRBJ2-2 | TRBV10-3 | AIKGLAGDTGELF
16 | TRBJ2-7 | TRBV4-1 | ASSQDPGTSGTSYEQY
13 | TRBJ1-1 | TRBV5-5 | ASSLSGTQNTEAF
15 | TRBJ2-6 | TRBV5-7 | ASSFVAVTSGANVLT
11 | TRBJ1-2 | TRBV11-2 | ASSLGAAYGYT
10 | TRBJ1-1 | TRBV2 | ASSKSNTEAF
10 | TRBJ2-1 | TRBV6-4 | ASSPGGNEQF
11 | TRBJ1-2 | TRBV5-6 | ASSPAGLYGYT
13 | TRBJ1-1 | TRBV4-1 | ASSQALRENTEAF
14 | TRBJ2-5 | TRBV7-2 | ASSLISGGTGETQY
11 | TRBJ1-3 | TRBV6-1 | ASSEVNGNTIY
13 | TRBJ1-1 | TRBV5-1 | ASSLTGPHHTEAF
12 | TRBJ2-1 | TRBV14 | ASSQTGRALGEF
16 | TRBJ2-4 | TRBV7-2 | ASSLVPHAVLGKNIQY
13 | TRBJ2-3 | TRBV7-7 | ASSPAAHISGTQY
12 | TRBJ1-4 | TRBV6-5 | ASSVGGSNEKLF
14 | TRBJ2-5 | TRBV4-3 | ASSFSGTGGRETQY
13 | TRBJ2-7 | TRBV2 | ASSGPGGPRGEQY
11 | TRBJ2-3 | TRBV6-1 | ATEKGSTDTQY
9 | TRBJ2-1 | TRBV30 | AWGTSNEQF
13 | TRBJ2-1 | TRBV5-4 | ASSSARDNFFEQF
9 | TRBJ2-1 | TRBV20-1 | SASHRDSLF
10 | TRBJ1-2 | TRBV6-5 | ASSYLGSGYT
12 | TRBJ2-7 | TRBV7-8 | ASSLVEVSHEQY
12 | TRBJ2-1 | TRBV5-8 | ASSLEQLYNEQF
12 | TRBJ1-6 | TRBV7-9 | ASSTTRDNSPLH
9 | TRBJ2-5 | TRBV2 | ASSELETQY
12 | TRBJ1-1 | TRBV25-1 | ASSISDRESEAF
12 | TRBJ2-1 | TRBV4-3 | ASSLQSSYNEQF
15 | TRBJ2-1 | TRBV9 | ASSVANTPSSYNEQF
12 | TRBJ2-4 | TRBV2 | ASSEGLAENIQY
12 | TRBJ2-1 | TRBV30 | AWSVGMGYNEQF
13 | TRBJ1-2 | TRBV6-5 | ASRPNRAPNYGYT
13 | TRBJ2-5 | TRBV6-5 | ASSYTGDSWETQY
13 | TRBJ2-7 | TRBV5-5 | ASSSGTGGLDEQY
13 | TRBJ1-2 | TRBV7-9 | ASSNPSTVGHGYT
13 | TRBJ2-7 | TRBV7-2 | ASSTAGTGESEQY
11 | TRBJ2-1 | TRBV18 | ASSGLSGDEQF
10 | TRBJ1-3 | TRBV29-1 | SVEGWENTIY
12 | TRBJ2-1 | TRBV9 | ASSVSSFYNEQF
14 | TRBJ2-2 | TRBV5-4 | ASSHPGQFTIGELF
16 | TRBJ2-2 | TRBV7-9 | ASSLLAGTLANTGELF
11 | TRBJ1-2 | TRBV10-3 | AISPTGGPGYT